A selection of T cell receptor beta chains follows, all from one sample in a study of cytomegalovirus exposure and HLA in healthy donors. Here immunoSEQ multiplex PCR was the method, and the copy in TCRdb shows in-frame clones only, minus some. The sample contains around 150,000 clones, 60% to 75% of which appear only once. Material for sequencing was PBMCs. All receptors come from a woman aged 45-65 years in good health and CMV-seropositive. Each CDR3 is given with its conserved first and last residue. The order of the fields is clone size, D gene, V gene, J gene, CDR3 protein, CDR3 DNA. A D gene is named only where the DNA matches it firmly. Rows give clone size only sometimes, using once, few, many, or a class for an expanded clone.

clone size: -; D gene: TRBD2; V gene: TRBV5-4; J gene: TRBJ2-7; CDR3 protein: CARQLAGGGEQYF; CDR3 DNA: TGTGCCCGACAACTAGCGGGGGGGGGCGAGCAGTACTTC
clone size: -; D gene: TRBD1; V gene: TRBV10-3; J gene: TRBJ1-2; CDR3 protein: CAISDRGQGYTF; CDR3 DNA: TGTGCCATCAGCGACAGGGGGCAGGGCTACACCTTC
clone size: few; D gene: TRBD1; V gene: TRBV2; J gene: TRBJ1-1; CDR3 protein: CASRGSRDRSEAFF; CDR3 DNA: TGTGCCAGCAGAGGGTCCCGGGACAGGTCGGAAGCTTTCTTT
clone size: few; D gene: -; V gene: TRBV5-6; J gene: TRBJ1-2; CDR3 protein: CASSRPGGYGYTF; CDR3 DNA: TGTGCCAGCAGCCGGCCGGGGGGCTACGGCTACACCTTC
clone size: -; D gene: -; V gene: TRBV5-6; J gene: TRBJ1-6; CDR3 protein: CASNKRGNYNSPLHF; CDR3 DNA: TGTGCCAGCAACAAGCGAGGGAACTATAATTCACCCCTCCACTTT
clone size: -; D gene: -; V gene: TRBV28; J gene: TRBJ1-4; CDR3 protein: CASGRVYEKLFF; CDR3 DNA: TGTGCCAGCGGGCGGGTGTACGAAAAACTGTTTTTT
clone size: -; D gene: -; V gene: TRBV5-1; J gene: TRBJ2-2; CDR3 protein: CASSLIGQGGTGELFF; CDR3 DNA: TGCGCCAGCAGCTTGATTGGCCAGGGGGGCACCGGGGAGCTGTTTTTT
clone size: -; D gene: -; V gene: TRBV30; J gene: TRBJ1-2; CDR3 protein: CAWSTGNGYTF; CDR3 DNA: TGTGCCTGGAGTACAGGAAACGGCTACACCTTC
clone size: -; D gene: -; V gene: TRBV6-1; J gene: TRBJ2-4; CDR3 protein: CASGGSRAGLNIQYF; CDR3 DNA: TGTGCCAGCGGAGGGAGCAGGGCAGGGCTGAACATTCAGTACTTC
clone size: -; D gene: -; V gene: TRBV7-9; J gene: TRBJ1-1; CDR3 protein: CASMTGGTTEAFF; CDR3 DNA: TGTGCCAGCATGACCGGCGGTACTACTGAAGCTTTCTTT
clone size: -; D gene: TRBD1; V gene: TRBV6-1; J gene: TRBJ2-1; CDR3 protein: CASRYNRGAYNEQFF; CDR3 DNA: TGTGCCAGCAGGTACAACAGGGGAGCCTACAATGAGCAGTTCTTC
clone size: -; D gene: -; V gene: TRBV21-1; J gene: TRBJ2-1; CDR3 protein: CASSKVLAGNEQFF; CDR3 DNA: TGTGCCAGCAGCAAAGTTCTAGCGGGGAACGAGCAGTTCTTC
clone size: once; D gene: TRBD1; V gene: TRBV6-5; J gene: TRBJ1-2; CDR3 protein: CASSYSLGQGDSGYTF; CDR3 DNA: TGTGCCAGCAGTTACTCGTTAGGACAGGGTGACAGTGGCTACACCTTC
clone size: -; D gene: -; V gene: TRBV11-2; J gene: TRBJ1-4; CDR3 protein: CASSPRAGGEKLFF; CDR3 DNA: TGTGCCAGCAGCCCACGCGCGGGGGGTGAAAAACTGTTTTTT
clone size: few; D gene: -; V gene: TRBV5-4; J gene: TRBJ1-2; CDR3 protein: CASSLAGSGGYTF; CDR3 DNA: TGTGCCAGCAGCTTGGCAGGGTCTGGTGGCTACACCTTC
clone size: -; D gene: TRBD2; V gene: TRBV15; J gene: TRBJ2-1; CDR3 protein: CATSRWGGTSYNEQFF; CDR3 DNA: TGTGCCACCAGCAGGTGGGGGGGTACCTCCTACAATGAGCAGTTCTTC
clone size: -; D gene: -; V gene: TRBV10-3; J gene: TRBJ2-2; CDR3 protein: CAIREGSAGELFF; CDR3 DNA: TGTGCCATCAGGGAGGGTAGTGCCGGGGAGCTGTTTTTT
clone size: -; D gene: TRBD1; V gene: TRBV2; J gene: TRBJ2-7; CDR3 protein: CADRTDRSGEQYF; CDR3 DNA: TGTGCCGACCGAACGGACAGGTCCGGGGAGCAGTACTTC
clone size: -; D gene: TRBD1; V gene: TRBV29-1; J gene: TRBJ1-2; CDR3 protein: CSVEGDRGDGYTF; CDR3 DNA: TGCAGCGTTGAAGGGGACAGGGGGGATGGCTACACCTTC
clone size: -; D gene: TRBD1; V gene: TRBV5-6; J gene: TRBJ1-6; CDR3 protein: CASSSRQGVGSPLHF; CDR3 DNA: TGTGCCAGCAGCTCAAGACAGGGTGTAGGTTCACCCCTCCACTTT
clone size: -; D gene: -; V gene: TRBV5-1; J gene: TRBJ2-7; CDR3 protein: CASSLGPATSYEQYF; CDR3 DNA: TGCGCCAGCAGCTTGGGGCCGGCGACATCCTACGAGCAGTACTTC
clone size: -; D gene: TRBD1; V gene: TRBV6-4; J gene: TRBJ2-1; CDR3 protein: CASSRQGVESYNEQFF; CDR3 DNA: TGTGCCAGCAGCCGACAGGGGGTTGAGTCCTACAATGAGCAGTTCTTC
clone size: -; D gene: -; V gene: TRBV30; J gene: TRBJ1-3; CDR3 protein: CAWSVQFSGNTIYF; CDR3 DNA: TGTGCCTGGAGTGTACAGTTCTCTGGAAACACCATATATTTT
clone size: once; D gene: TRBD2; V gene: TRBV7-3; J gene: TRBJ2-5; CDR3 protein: CASSSTSGGGQETQYF; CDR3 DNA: TGTGCCAGCAGCTCAACTAGCGGGGGGGGTCAAGAGACCCAGTACTTC
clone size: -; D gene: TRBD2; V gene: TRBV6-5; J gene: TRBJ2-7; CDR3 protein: CASSSSGLVLLEQYF; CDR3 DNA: TGTGCCAGCAGTTCGTCGGGACTAGTCCTCCTCGAGCAGTACTTC
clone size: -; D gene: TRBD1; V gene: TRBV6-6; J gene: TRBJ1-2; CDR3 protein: CASSGGTGTGLMGYTF; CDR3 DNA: TGTGCCAGCAGTGGAGGAACCGGGACAGGGTTGATGGGCTACACCTTC
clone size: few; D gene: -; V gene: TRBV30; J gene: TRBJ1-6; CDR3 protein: CAWSNAGRNSPLHF; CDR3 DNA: TGTGCCTGGAGTAACGCAGGGCGGAATTCACCCCTCCACTTT
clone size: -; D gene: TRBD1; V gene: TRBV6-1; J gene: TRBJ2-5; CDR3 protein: CASNVGQVLQETQYF; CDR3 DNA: TGTGCCAGCAACGTCGGACAGGTCCTTCAAGAGACCCAGTACTTC
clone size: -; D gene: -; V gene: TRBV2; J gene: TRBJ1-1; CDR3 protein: CASRQIGMNTEAFF; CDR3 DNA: TGTGCCAGCAGACAGATCGGCATGAACACTGAAGCTTTCTTT
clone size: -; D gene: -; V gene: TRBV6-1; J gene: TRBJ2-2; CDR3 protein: CASSSRGITGELFF; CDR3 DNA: TGTGCCAGCAGCAGCCGGGGAATCACCGGGGAGCTGTTTTTT
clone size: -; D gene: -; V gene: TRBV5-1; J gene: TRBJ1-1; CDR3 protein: CASSHQENTEAFF; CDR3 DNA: TGCGCCAGCAGCCACCAGGAGAACACTGAAGCTTTCTTT
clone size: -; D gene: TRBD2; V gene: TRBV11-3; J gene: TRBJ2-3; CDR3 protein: CASSLGGVTDTQYF; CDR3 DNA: TGTGCCAGCAGCTTGGGGGGGGTCACAGATACGCAGTATTTT
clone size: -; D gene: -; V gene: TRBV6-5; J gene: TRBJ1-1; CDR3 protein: CASSDTPGTEAFF; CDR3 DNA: TGTGCCAGCAGCGACACACCGGGGACTGAAGCTTTCTTT
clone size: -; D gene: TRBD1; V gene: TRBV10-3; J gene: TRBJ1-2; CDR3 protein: CAISLDRGAAGYTF; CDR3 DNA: TGTGCCATCAGCCTTGACAGGGGGGCCGCTGGCTACACCTTC
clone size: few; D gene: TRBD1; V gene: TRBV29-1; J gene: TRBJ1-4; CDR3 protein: CSVEGQQEKLFF; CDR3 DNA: TGCAGCGTTGAGGGACAGCAAGAAAAACTGTTTTTT
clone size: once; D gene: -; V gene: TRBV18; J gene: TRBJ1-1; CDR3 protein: CASSPGQTNTEAFF; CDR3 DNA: TGTGCCAGCTCACCTGGACAGACGAACACTGAAGCTTTCTTT
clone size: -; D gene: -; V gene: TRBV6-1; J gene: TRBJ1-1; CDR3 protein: CASSELSQGLWNTEAFF; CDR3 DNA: TGTGCCAGCAGTGAACTGTCGCAGGGGTTGTGGAACACTGAAGCTTTCTTT
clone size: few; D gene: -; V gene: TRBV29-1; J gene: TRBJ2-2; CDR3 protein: CSVWVGLPTGELFF; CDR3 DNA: TGCAGCGTTTGGGTGGGACTCCCCACCGGGGAGCTGTTTTTT
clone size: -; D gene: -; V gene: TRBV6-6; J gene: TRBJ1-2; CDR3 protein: CASSYDRQGTLYGYTF; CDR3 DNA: TGTGCCAGCAGTTACGACCGGCAGGGGACCCTCTATGGCTACACCTTC
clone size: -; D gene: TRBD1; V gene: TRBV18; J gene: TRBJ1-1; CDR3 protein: CASSPDWTGGSETEAFF; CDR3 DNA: TGTGCCAGCTCACCTGACTGGACAGGGGGCAGTGAAACTGAAGCTTTCTTT
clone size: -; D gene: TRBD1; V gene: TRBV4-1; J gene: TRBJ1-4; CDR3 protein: CASRLGGTGDEKLFF; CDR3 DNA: TGCGCCAGCAGGCTCGGAGGGACAGGAGATGAAAAACTGTTTTTT
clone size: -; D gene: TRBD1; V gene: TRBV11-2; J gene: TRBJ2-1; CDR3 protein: CASSSRTGRPYNEQFF; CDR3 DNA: TGTGCCAGCAGCTCCCGGACAGGGCGACCTTACAATGAGCAGTTCTTC
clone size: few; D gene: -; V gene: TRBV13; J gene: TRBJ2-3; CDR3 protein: CASSLGIALSDTQYF; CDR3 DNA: TGTGCCAGCAGCTTAGGCATAGCCTTGTCAGATACGCAGTATTTT
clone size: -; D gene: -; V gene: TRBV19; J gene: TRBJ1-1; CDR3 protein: CASTGQFMNTEAFF; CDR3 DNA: TGTGCCAGTACCGGACAGTTCATGAACACTGAAGCTTTCTTT
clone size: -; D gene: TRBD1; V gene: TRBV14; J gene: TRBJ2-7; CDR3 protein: CASSQAAGTGHYEQYF; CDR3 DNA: TGTGCCAGCAGCCAGGCTGCCGGGACAGGTCATTACGAGCAGTACTTC
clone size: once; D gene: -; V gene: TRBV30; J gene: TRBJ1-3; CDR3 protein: CAWSAISQNTIYF; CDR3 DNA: TGTGCCTGGAGCGCAATCTCCCAGAACACCATATATTTT
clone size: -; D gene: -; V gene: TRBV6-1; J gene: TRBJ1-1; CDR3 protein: CASVLDTGGTEAFF; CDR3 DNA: TGTGCCAGCGTCCTCGACACAGGTGGGACTGAAGCTTTCTTT
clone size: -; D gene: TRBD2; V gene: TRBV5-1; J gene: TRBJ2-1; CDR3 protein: CASSLESSGTYYNEQFF; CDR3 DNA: TGCGCCAGCAGCTTGGAGTCTAGCGGAACCTATTACAATGAGCAGTTCTTC
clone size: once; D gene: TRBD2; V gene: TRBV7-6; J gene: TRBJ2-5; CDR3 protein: CASSYHLSGASQETQYF; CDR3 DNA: TGTGCCAGCAGCTACCACCTTAGCGGGGCGTCCCAAGAGACCCAGTACTTC
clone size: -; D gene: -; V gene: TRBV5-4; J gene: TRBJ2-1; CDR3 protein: CASSPRDSTYNEQFF; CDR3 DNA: TGTGCCAGCAGCCCCCGGGACTCAACCTACAATGAGCAGTTCTTC
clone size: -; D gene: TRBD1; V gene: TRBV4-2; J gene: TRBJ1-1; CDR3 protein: CASSQVPGQGGTEAFF; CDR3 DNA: TGTGCCAGCAGCCAAGTCCCGGGACAGGGAGGGACTGAAGCTTTCTTT
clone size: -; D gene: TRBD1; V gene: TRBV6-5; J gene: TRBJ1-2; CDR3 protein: CASRDRGYGYTF; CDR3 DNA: TGTGCCAGCAGGGACAGGGGCTATGGCTACACCTTC
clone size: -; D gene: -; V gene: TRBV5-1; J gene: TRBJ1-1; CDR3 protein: CASTISTKRRTEAFF; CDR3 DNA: TGCGCCAGCACGATATCGACTAAAAGGAGAACTGAAGCTTTCTTT
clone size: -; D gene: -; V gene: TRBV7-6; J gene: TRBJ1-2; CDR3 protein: CGGRFCYGYTF; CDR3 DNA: TGTGGGGGCAGGTTCTGCTATGGCTACACCTTC
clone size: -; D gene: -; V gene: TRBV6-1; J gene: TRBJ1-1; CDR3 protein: CASRGKNTEAFF; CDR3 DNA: TGTGCCAGCAGGGGCAAGAACACTGAAGCTTTCTTT